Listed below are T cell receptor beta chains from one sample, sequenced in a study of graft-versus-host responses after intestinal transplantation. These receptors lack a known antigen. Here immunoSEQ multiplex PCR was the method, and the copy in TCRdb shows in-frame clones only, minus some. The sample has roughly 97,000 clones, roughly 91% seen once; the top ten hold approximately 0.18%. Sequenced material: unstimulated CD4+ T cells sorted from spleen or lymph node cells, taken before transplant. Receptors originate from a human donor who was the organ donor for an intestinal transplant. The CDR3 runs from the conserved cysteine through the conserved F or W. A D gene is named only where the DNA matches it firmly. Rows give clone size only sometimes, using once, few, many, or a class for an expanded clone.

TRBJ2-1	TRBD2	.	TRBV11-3	CASSLGGREGEQFF	TGTGCCAGCAGCTTAGGAGGGCGGGAGGGTGAGCAGTTCTTC
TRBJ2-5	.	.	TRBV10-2	CASRGDYQETQYF	TGCGCCAGCAGGGGGGACTACCAAGAGACCCAGTACTTC
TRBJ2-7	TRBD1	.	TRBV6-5	CASSYRTGVYEQYF	TGTGCCAGCAGTTACCGGACAGGGGTCTACGAGCAGTACTTC
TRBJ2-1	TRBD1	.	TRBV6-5	CASSRDRGSNEQFF	TGTGCCAGCAGTCGGGACAGGGGGTCCAATGAGCAGTTCTTC
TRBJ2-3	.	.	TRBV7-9	CASSLALMGGTTDTQYF	TGTGCCAGCAGCTTAGCCCTCATGGGCGGGACCACAGATACGCAGTATTTT
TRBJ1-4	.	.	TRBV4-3	CASSQESWYSQGLANEKLFF	TGCGCCAGCAGCCAAGAAAGTTGGTACAGTCAGGGGCTTGCTAATGAAAAACTGTTTTTT
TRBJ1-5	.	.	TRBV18	CASSGDRYQPQHF	TGTGCCAGCTCAGGAGACAGGTATCAGCCCCAGCATTTT
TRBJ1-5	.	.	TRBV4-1	CASSPLGGGPGGNQPQHF	TGCGCCAGCAGCCCTCTGGGGGGGGGACCTGGAGGTAATCAGCCCCAGCATTTT
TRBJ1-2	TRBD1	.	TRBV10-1	CASSEPGQSHYGYTF	TGCGCCAGCAGTGAACCGGGACAGAGTCACTATGGCTACACCTTC
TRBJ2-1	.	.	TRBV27	CASSPLLTSSYNEQFF	TGTGCCAGCAGTCCCCTTCTCACGAGCTCCTACAATGAGCAGTTCTTC
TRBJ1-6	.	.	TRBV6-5	CASSYEDNNSPLHF	TGTGCCAGCAGTTACGAGGACAATAATTCACCCCTCCACTTT
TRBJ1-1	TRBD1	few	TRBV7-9	CASSLRLDRVNTEAFF	TGTGCCAGCAGCTTACGGCTGGACAGGGTGAACACTGAAGCTTTCTTT
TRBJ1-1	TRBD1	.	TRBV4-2	CASSQDQRRGAFF	TGTGCCAGCAGCCAAGATCAGCGCAGGGGGGCTTTCTTT
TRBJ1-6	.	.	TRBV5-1	CASSLVGARESPLHF	TGCGCCAGCAGCTTGGTGGGGGCTAGAGAGTCACCCCTCCACTTT
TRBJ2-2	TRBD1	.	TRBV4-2	CASSRGQGNTGELFF	TGTGCCAGCAGCCGCGGACAGGGGAACACCGGGGAGCTGTTTTTT
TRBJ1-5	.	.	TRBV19	CASSIRGYSNQPQHF	TGTGCCAGTAGTATAAGAGGTTATAGCAATCAGCCCCAGCATTTT
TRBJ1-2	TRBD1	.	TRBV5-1	CASSSHRGSNYGYTF	TGCGCCAGCAGCTCCCACAGGGGCTCTAACTATGGCTACACCTTC
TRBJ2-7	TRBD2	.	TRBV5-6	CASSLAGRAAQYF	TGTGCCAGCAGCTTGGCCGGGAGGGCGGCGCAGTACTTC